Listed here are 7 T cell receptor beta chains from one sample, sequenced in a study of T cell responses to AZD1222 COVID-19 vaccine. The protocol was immunoSEQ multiplex PCR, while the TCRdb copy is restricted to in-frame clones and leaves out a portion. The table includes about 54,000 clones, around 84% detected once. The sequencing here drew on peripheral blood, taken on day 0 of AZD1222 vaccination. The receptors here all came from an adult in good health.

This chain joins TRBV3-1 (or the pseudogene TRBV3-2) and TRBJ1-6; D is unclear. V lost 1 base and J lost 10, with 14 bases in between. In germline, CDR1 is LGHDT, CDR2 YNNKEL (reference sequence). The CDR3 runs 15 residues. Written as DNA, the CDR3 is TGTGCCAGCAGCCAAGTTGGCAGAAGTGGCTCACCCCTCCACTTT. Translation: CASSQVGRSGSPLHF.

The J gene is TRBJ1-4, the V gene TRBV4-1, with a weak D call TRBD1 (5 bases). The CDR3 loop spans 17 amino acids. Trimming shortened V by 0 bases and J by 2 bases, and 13 bases separated the two germline ends. Germline V gene lookup returns CDR1 MGHRA and CDR2 YSYEKL. The CDR3 bases are TGCGCCAGCAGCCAAGAAGGTCGGGGGATCACTAATGAAAAACTGTTTTTT. This codes for CASSQEGRGITNEKLFF.

The chain combines TRBV19 with TRBJ2-5; 7 bases are shared with TRBD2. The CDR3 spans 13 residues. Per germline, CDR1 LNHDA and CDR2 SQIVND (reference sequence). The ends lost 10 bases at V and 4 bases at J; junction bases unmatched: 9. The CDR3 reads CATQGGRGETQYF. CDR3 nucleotide sequence: TGTGCCACCCAAGGTGGGAGGGGAGAGACCCAGTACTTC.

The CDR3 here is CASNIVRQGLSYEQYF. In DNA form, the CDR3 reads TGCGCCAGCAATATCGTGAGACAGGGTCTATCCTACGAGCAGTACTTC. The chain joins TRBV10-1 to TRBJ2-7; TRBD1 agrees at 7 bases. V was clipped by 7 bases and J by 1 base; unmatched bases: 13. CDR3 size: 16 residues. Germline values: CDR1 WNHNN, CDR2 SYGVQD (reference sequence).

V is TRBV6-4 and J is TRBJ1-2; TRBD1 matches at 9 bases. Trimming cost V 4 bases and J 4 bases; bases outside gene matches: 1. CDR3 length equals 13 residues. The germline gives CDR1 MRHNA, CDR2 SNTAGT. CDR3 protein: CASSATGGYGYTF. As DNA, the CDR3 is TGTGCCAGCAGTGCGACAGGGGGCTATGGCTACACCTTC.

This sequence joins TRBV28 and TRBJ1-4, with 7 bases that match TRBD1. V trimming: 6 bases; J trimming: 4 bases; junction bases outside the gene matches: 5. There are 14 residues in the CDR3. CDR1 and CDR2 (germline): MDHEN, SYDVKM. The CDR3 DNA follows: TGTGCCAGCAGATGGACAGGAGGTAATGAAAAACTGTTTTTT. It yields the protein CASRWTGGNEKLFF.

The chain is built from TRBV10-3 and TRBJ1-1, with D perhaps TRBD1 (6 bases). V was clipped by 0 bases and J by 2 bases, with 10 bases between them. Germline CDR1 ENHRY, CDR2 SYGVKD. The CDR3 runs 15 residues. This chain's CDR3 is CAISESKGGNTEAFF. The CDR3 DNA reads TGTGCCATCAGTGAGTCGAAAGGGGGTAACACTGAAGCTTTCTTT.